The 18 T cell receptor beta chains below were found in one sample sequenced in a study of T-cell reconstitution after alpha-beta-depleted transplantation in children. Using unique molecular identifiers, the investigators prepared the TCRbeta library. Using its own MiXCR run on the PCR reads, TCRdb lists one record per CDR3 protein. The sample records some 290,000 distinct CDR3 sequences, around 25% being singletons. Sample: PBMCs, mostly from graft donor cells, taken 180 days after TCRalphabeta/CD19-depleted stem cell transplant. Source of these receptors: a male patient under 18 who had a stem cell transplant for acute lymphoblastic leukemia, so the T cells may come from the graft donor.

This rearrangement joins TRBV6-1 to TRBJ2-5; D unclear. This CDR3 has 16 residues. The V and J ends lost 7 bases and 3 bases respectively, with 21 bases between them. CDR1 and CDR2 (germline): MNHNS, SASEGT. CDR3 in DNA: TGTGCCAGCATGGTCCGTGGCGCTCAAGGGAAAGAGACCCAGTACTTC. Its translation is CASMVRGAQGKETQYF.

The V gene is TRBV12-3 or TRBV12-4, the J gene TRBJ2-7; TRBD1 agrees at 11 bases. The V gene end was trimmed by 5 bases and the J gene end by 4 bases; junction bases not matched to a gene: 7. There are 15 residues in the CDR3. The CDR3 sequence is CASSSPGQGVYEQYF. The DNA for the CDR3 is TGTGCCAGCAGTAGTCCGGGACAGGGGGTATACGAGCAGTACTTC.

Many counts were recorded for this clonotype. The chain carries TRBV20-1 and TRBJ2-3; TRBD2 matches 10 bases. Trimming took 0 bases from V and 1 from J; bases not matched to a gene: 7. This CDR3 is built from 17 residues. Germline V gives CDR1 DFQATT, CDR2 SNEGSKA (reference sequence). The CDR3 sequence: CSARDPSGRRGTDTQYF. In nucleotides, the CDR3 is TGCAGTGCTAGAGACCCTAGCGGGAGAAGAGGCACAGATACGCAGTATTTT.

This clonotype was observed a handful of times. This chain uses TRBV5-1 with TRBJ1-1; D remains ambiguous. Germline assignment: CDR1 SGHRS and CDR2 YFSETQ. The CDR3 spans 12 residues. Deletions cut 0 bases from V and 8 bases from J, with 8 bases between. This chain's CDR3 is CASSLASYEAFF. DNA of the CDR3: TGCGCCAGCAGCTTGGCCAGCTACGAAGCTTTCTTT.

This clonotype came up a few times. The chain's CDR3 is CASSPDRSLHAPQHF. The CDR3 bases are TGTGCCAGCTCACCCGACAGGAGCCTTCACGCGCCCCAGCATTTT. This chain uses TRBV18 with TRBJ1-5; possibly TRBD1 for D (6 bases). Between the trimmed V and J ends, which lost 3 bases and 9 bases, there was a span of 18 bases. The CDR3 length is 15 residues. Germline CDR1 KGHSH, CDR2 LQKENI. Complete variable domain (other parts from reference TRBV18 and TRBJ1-5): NAGVMQNPRHLVRRRGQEARLRCSPMKGHSHVYWYRQLPEEGLKFMVYLQKENIIDESGMPKERFSAEFPKEGPSILRIQQVVRGDSAAYFCASSPDRSLHAPQHFGDGTRLSIL.

This clonotype was counted between two and nine times. The chain uses TRBV12-3 or TRBV12-4 and TRBJ2-7; 7 positions match TRBD1. With V trimmed by 6 bases and J by 3 bases, 11 bases remained unmatched. The CDR3 is 15 amino acids. CDR3 in amino acids: CASSTAPGQIYEQYF. CDR3 nucleotide sequence: TGTGCCAGCAGCACTGCCCCGGGACAGATCTACGAGCAGTACTTC.

V usage is TRBV19 and J usage is TRBJ2-5; TRBD2 matches at 8 bases. The V and J ends lost 1 base and 3 bases, in that order; junction bases with no gene match: 4. This CDR3 has 15 residues. The germline gives CDR1 LNHDA, CDR2 SQIVND (reference sequence). The CDR3 DNA reads as TGTGCCAGTAGTATAGGAGCGGGAGCTAAAGAGACCCAGTACTTC. Translating gives CASSIGAGAKETQYF.

The chain recombines TRBV5-1 with TRBJ2-1, with TRBD1 matching 10 bases. CDR3 length: 15 amino acids. Losses at the gene ends were 5 bases for V and 8 bases for J; bases not matched to a gene: 10. Germline CDR1 is SGHRS and CDR2 is YFSETQ. CDR3 DNA: TGCGCCAGCAGGCAAGAAAGTGGGACAGGGGATGAGCAGTTCTTC. It specifies CASRQESGTGDEQFF. The full variable domain, completed using reference TRBV5-1 and TRBJ2-1, is KAGVTQTPRYLIKTRGQQVTLSCSPISGHRSVSWYQQTPGQGLQFLFEYFSETQRNKGNFPGRFSGRQFSNSRSEMNVSTLELGDSALYLCASRQESGTGDEQFFGPGTRLTVL.

This clonotype was observed a few times. The V call is TRBV13, the J call TRBJ2-1, with TRBD2 as a possible D gene (6 bases). CDR3 length equals 12 residues. The germline V and J ends were trimmed by 7 bases and 3 bases, with 7 bases remaining between them. Germline CDR1 is PRHDT and CDR2 is FYEKMQ (reference sequence). In DNA form, the CDR3 reads TGTGCCAGCATTAGCGGCTACAATGAGCAGTTCTTC. Encoded protein: CASISGYNEQFF.

This chain connects TRBV29-1 to TRBJ2-1, with 12 bases aligning to TRBD2. This CDR3 has 18 amino acids. The germline V gene has CDR1 SQVTM and CDR2 ANQGSEA. The J segment lost 4 bases and the V segment lost 7 bases, leaving 17 bases of the junction unmatched. In nucleotides, the CDR3 is TGCAGCGCGGGGGCGCTAGCGGGAGGGCCCCATCTATACAATGAGCAGTTCTTC. It translates to CSAGALAGGPHLYNEQFF.

This clonotype was counted only a few times. The genes are TRBV27 and TRBJ2-7; D gene ambiguous. CDR3 length: 14 residues. The germline V gene has CDR1 MNHEY and CDR2 SMNVEV (reference sequence). V dropped 0 bases and J dropped 6 bases, with 12 bases sitting between them. CDR3 sequence reads: CASSLSPLVGEQYF. For the CDR3, the DNA is TGTGCCAGCAGTTTATCTCCCCTGGTCGGCGAGCAGTACTTC.

The J gene is TRBJ2-5, the V gene TRBV12-3 or TRBV12-4; D tentatively fits TRBD1 or TRBD2 (5 bases each). Trimming left V 3 bases short and J 5 bases short, with 10 bases between. The CDR3 is made up of 13 amino acids. The CDR3: CASSFRGDETQYF. In DNA form, the CDR3 reads TGTGCCAGCAGTTTTAGAGGGGACGAGACCCAGTACTTC.

This chain links TRBV12-3 or TRBV12-4 with TRBJ2-5; D not resolved. The CDR3 sequence is 14 residues long. Trimming pared 3 bases from V and 4 bases from J, leaving 12 bases between. The CDR3 DNA follows: TGTGCCAGCAGTTTTGGAGAAAGGCCAGAGACCCAGTACTTC. Protein product: CASSFGERPETQYF.

This clonotype was counted a few times. This chain uses TRBV6-1 with TRBJ1-2, with TRBD1 matching over 7 bases. After removal of 6 bases from V and 4 bases from J, the junction contained 5 bases not matched to a gene. The V gene's germline CDR1 is MNHNS and CDR2 SASEGT. The CDR3 totals 13 residues. In DNA form, the CDR3 reads TGTGCCAGCAGCCCAAGGACAGGCTATGGCTACACCTTC. This sequence encodes CASSPRTGYGYTF.

This clonotype was recorded a few times. The chain joins TRBV7-6 to TRBJ2-1; 8 nucleotides align to TRBD1. This CDR3 region has 16 residues. Germline-derived CDR1 and CDR2 are SGHVS and FNYEAQ. V lost 1 base, J lost 2 bases, and 4 bases stayed unmatched. The CDR3 protein is CASSLGVGQAYNEQFF. CDR3 DNA sequence: TGTGCCAGCAGCTTAGGGGTGGGACAGGCCTACAATGAGCAGTTCTTC. The whole variable domain, filled in from reference TRBV7-6 and TRBJ2-1, reads GAGVSQSPRYKVTKRGQDVALRCDPISGHVSLYWYRQALGQGPEFLTYFNYEAQQDKSGLPNDRFSAERPEGSISTLTIQRTEQRDSAMYRCASSLGVGQAYNEQFFGPGTRLTVL.

This clonotype has only a few counts. The gene calls are TRBV5-1 and TRBJ2-2; 10 bases map to TRBD2. Looked up from germline, CDR1 is SGHRS and CDR2 is YFSETQ. J was trimmed by 11 bases and V by 0 bases; bases with no gene match: 10. The CDR3 consists of 16 residues. The CDR3 is CASSLAGASGSGELFF. The CDR3 DNA is TGCGCCAGCAGCTTGGCAGGCGCTAGCGGGAGCGGCGAGCTGTTTTTT.

The chain is built from TRBV7-8 and TRBJ1-4, with a tentative D call TRBD1 (6 bases). Germline V gene data show CDR1 as SGHVS and CDR2 as FQNEAQ. CDR3 length: 16 amino acids. Trimming cost V 4 bases and J 7 bases, with 19 bases left between them. The CDR3 sequence: CASSSLPGQRPEKLFF. The CDR3 nucleotides read TGTGCCAGCAGCTCACTCCCCGGACAGCGCCCTGAAAAACTGTTTTTT. The whole variable domain, remainder taken from reference TRBV7-8 and TRBJ1-4, is GAGVSQSPRYKVAKRGQDVALRCDPISGHVSLFWYQQALGQGPEFLTYFQNEAQLDKSGLPSDRFFAERPEGSVSTLKIQRTQQEDSAVYLCASSSLPGQRPEKLFFGSGTQLSVL.

The chain joins TRBV9 to TRBJ1-2; 8 bases agree with TRBD1. In germline, CDR1 is SGDLS, CDR2 YYNGEE. V dropped 4 bases and J dropped 6; count of bases not matched to a gene: 8. The CDR3 is made up of 14 amino acids. The CDR3 spells CASSPNQGAHGYTF. The CDR3 DNA reads as TGTGCCAGCAGCCCCAACCAGGGGGCGCATGGCTACACCTTC.